This is a list of T cell receptor beta chains from one sample in a study of blood T cell repertoires in COVID-19. Libraries were prepared by immunoSEQ multiplex PCR; TCRdb keeps only in-frame clonotypes and omits some of them. The sample contains under 250,000 clones, 81% of which appear only once. Source material: peripheral blood. All receptors come from a woman of 80 years or more with acute or convalescent COVID-19. CDR3s include the opening cysteine and the closing phenylalanine or tryptophan. A D gene is named only where the DNA matches it firmly. The size field is filled for only some rows; it gives once, few, many or a size class.

v_gene,abundance,j_gene,d_gene,CDR3nt,CDR3aa
TRBV29-1,.,TRBJ2-7,TRBD2,TGCAGCGTTGACACTGGCGGGGGGGCCGGGTACGAGCAGTACTTC,CSVDTGGGAGYEQYF
TRBV19,.,TRBJ2-7,.,TGTGCCAGTAGCCCTCTGGGGCGCGGAAAAATATCCTACGAGCAGTACTTC,CASSPLGRGKISYEQYF
TRBV6-4,.,TRBJ1-6,TRBD1,TGTGCCAGCAGATCCTCCGGGACAGGGTATTCACCCCTCCACTTT,CASRSSGTGYSPLHF
TRBV15,.,TRBJ2-1,.,TGTGCCACCAGCAGAAGGAGCCCGAGGGTCGTCAATGAGCAGTTCTTC,CATSRRSPRVVNEQFF
TRBV24-1,.,TRBJ1-2,.,TGTGCCACCCTTGTGGGGGGGCATCACTATGGCTACACCTTC,CATLVGGHHYGYTF
TRBV2,few,TRBJ1-2,.,TGTGCCAGCAGTGAAACGGGAGGCTATGGCTACACCTTC,CASSETGGYGYTF
TRBV19,.,TRBJ1-1,TRBD1,TGTGCCAGCCTCAGGGGGGTGAAGAACACTGAAGCTTTCTTT,CASLRGVKNTEAFF
TRBV7-3,.,TRBJ2-2,TRBD1,TGTGCCAGCAGCCGGGACAGAAACACCGGGGAGCTGTTTTTT,CASSRDRNTGELFF
TRBV7-2,.,TRBJ2-4,TRBD2,TGTGCCAGCAGCTTATGGGAGGGGAAAAACATTCAGTACTTC,CASSLWEGKNIQYF
TRBV14,.,TRBJ1-1,.,TGTGCCAGCAGCCAAGTCGGTAGCGGACGATCGAACACTGAAGCTTTCTTT,CASSQVGSGRSNTEAFF
TRBV28,.,TRBJ1-2,TRBD1,TGTGCCAGCAGTTGGACAGGACGGAGGGGCTACACCTTC,CASSWTGRRGYTF
TRBV19,.,TRBJ2-3,.,TGTGCCAGTAGTAAGGGGGCAGATACGCAGTATTTT,CASSKGADTQYF
TRBV6-1,.,TRBJ2-1,.,TGTGCCAGCAGTGAATTCCGTCCCTCGTCTGGGGCCCTTTACAATGAGCAGTTCTTC,CASSEFRPSSGALYNEQFF
TRBV6-5,.,TRBJ1-2,.,TGTGCCAGCAGTACCGGGTCCCACTATGGCTACACCTTC,CASSTGSHYGYTF
TRBV11-3,.,TRBJ1-2,TRBD1,TGTGCCAGCAGCTTAGAGGGACAGGGGGCGCCTGGCTATGGCTACACCTTC,CASSLEGQGAPGYGYTF
TRBV3-1/TRBV3-2,.,TRBJ1-6,.,TGTGCCAGCAGCCCGGACAGAGGGACTTCACCCCTCCACTTT,CASSPDRGTSPLHF
TRBV7-2,.,TRBJ2-1,TRBD2,TGTGCCAGCAGCTCTCCGGGGCGGGGGTATGAGCAGTTCTTC,CASSSPGRGYEQFF
TRBV5-1,.,TRBJ2-7,TRBD1,TGCGCCAGCAGCATCGGACAGGAATCGAGCGAGCAGTACTTC,CASSIGQESSEQYF
TRBV4-2,.,TRBJ2-1,.,TGTGCCAGCAGCCAAGAGGGACTGATGAGGAGGCTTTACAATGAGCAGTTCTTC,CASSQEGLMRRLYNEQFF
TRBV27,.,TRBJ1-5,TRBD1,TGTGCCAGCAGCAAGACAGGGGGCGATTATAGCAATCAGCCCCAGCATTTT,CASSKTGGDYSNQPQHF
TRBV27,.,TRBJ2-1,.,TGTGCCAGCAGTTTAGCCAGCGGCTCCTACAATGAGCAGTTCTTC,CASSLASGSYNEQFF
TRBV7-2,.,TRBJ2-2,.,TGTGCCAGCAGCTTAGCGGGGGCTAACACCGGGGAGCTGTTTTTT,CASSLAGANTGELFF
TRBV9,few,TRBJ2-5,.,TGTGCCAGCAGCTCCCACGGGGGGCTGGGAGAGACCCAGTACTTC,CASSSHGGLGETQYF
TRBV11-3,once,TRBJ2-3,.,TGTGCCAGCAGCTTAGACCTAGTTAGCACGCAGTATTTT,CASSLDLVSTQYF
TRBV7-9,.,TRBJ2-7,TRBD1,TGTGCCAGCAGCGCAAGACAGGGTAGTGACGAGCAGTACTTC,CASSARQGSDEQYF
TRBV27,.,TRBJ2-7,.,TGTGCCAGCCCGAGGGGGGGGTCCTACGAGCAGTACTTC,CASPRGGSYEQYF
TRBV7-9,.,TRBJ1-3,.,TGTGCCAGCAGCACAGACAGGAGCTCTGGAAACACCATATATTTT,CASSTDRSSGNTIYF
TRBV28,.,TRBJ1-1,TRBD1,TGTGCCAGCAGGGACAGGGATTGGTCTGAAGCTTTCTTT,CASRDRDWSEAFF
TRBV10-2,.,TRBJ1-1,.,TGCGCCAGCAGGGGGCCCGTGAACACTGAAGCTTTCTTT,CASRGPVNTEAFF
TRBV5-1,few,TRBJ1-1,.,TGCGCCAGCAGCTTGGACGGGAGCGGCACTGAAGCTTTCTTT,CASSLDGSGTEAFF
TRBV3-1/TRBV3-2,.,TRBJ2-5,TRBD1,TGTGCCAGCAGCTATCAGGGGGCTAAACGAGAGACCCAGTACTTC,CASSYQGAKRETQYF
TRBV24-1,.,TRBJ2-7,.,TGTGCCACCAGTGACGCTGGGCATACCTACGAGCAGTACTTC,CATSDAGHTYEQYF
TRBV28,few,TRBJ2-7,.,TGTGCCAGCAAGGGGGACTACGAGCAGTACTTC,CASKGDYEQYF
TRBV6-5,.,TRBJ2-5,.,TGTGCCAGCAGTTATGGGCAGGAGGGGACCCAGTACTTC,CASSYGQEGTQYF
TRBV30,few,TRBJ1-3,.,TGTGCCTGGAGTGTACTCCGAGACAACTCTGGAAACACCATATATTTT,CAWSVLRDNSGNTIYF
TRBV19,.,TRBJ2-6,TRBD1,TGTGCCAGTAACGTCGATCTGGGACAGGGGGCGCGAGGGGCCAACGTCCTGACTTTC,CASNVDLGQGARGANVLTF